A single TCR beta chain is shown here with its context. Its specificity is not known. This sample is drawn from a study of shared clonotypes between healthy human individuals. Study-wide context: CD8 memory received one plate per donor, CD8 naive two, CD4 memory three and CD4 naive three. General study results and limits: Investigators expected sequencing depth to affect clonotype sharing among donors.

Profiled with immunoSEQ multiplex PCR; TCRdb holds only in-frame clones, not every one. Among roughly 410,000 clones, 96% were seen once, and the ten largest hold 0.32%. The CDR3 loop spans 13 amino acids. The V segment lost 0 bases and the J segment 11 bases; nucleotides outside the gene matches: 6. Germline-derived CDR1 and CDR2 are GTSNPN and SVGIG (reference sequence). This chain connects TRBV30 to TRBJ1-1; 10 positions match TRBD1. The sequence came from a man aged 30 to 39 in good health. Sequencing was done on a sample of memory CD8+ T cells sorted from blood. Subset of the sample: CD45RO+ cells pooled with CCR7-negative TemRA cells. This CDR3 is CAWSVRTGGVAFF. For the CDR3, the DNA is TGTGCCTGGAGTGTACGGACAGGGGGAGTCGCTTTCTTT.